These 17 T cell receptor beta chains share one sample of origin, sequenced in a study of blood T cell repertoires in COVID-19. Profiled with immunoSEQ multiplex PCR; TCRdb holds only in-frame clones, not every one. The table records a few hundred thousand clones, approximately 87% of them present only once. The sequenced sample consisted of peripheral blood. Receptor source: a man aged 60 to 69 with acute or convalescent COVID-19.

V is TRBV11-2 and J is TRBJ2-7, with D perhaps matching TRBD2 (6 bases). Germline V lookup: CDR1 SGHAT, CDR2 FQNNGV. This CDR3 is built from 15 residues. Trimming pared 1 base from V and 0 bases from J, leaving 10 bases between. CDR3 DNA: TGTGCCAGCAGCTTAGTGGACTACCCCTCCTACGAGCAGTACTTC. It is translated as CASSLVDYPSYEQYF.

The chain combines TRBV11-3 with TRBJ2-1; 10 nucleotides agree with TRBD2. Germline assignment: CDR1 SGHNT and CDR2 YENEEA. The CDR3 totals 17 residues. Trimming at V came to 4 bases and at J to 7 bases, leaving 13 bases not matched to a gene. In nucleotides, the CDR3 is TGTGCCAGCAGCTCCTGGGGTACTAGCGGGGAGGGGAATGAGCAGTTCTTC. Amino acid sequence: CASSSWGTSGEGNEQFF.

The V gene is TRBV6-4, the J gene TRBJ2-7; TRBD2 matches 8 bases. The CDR3 is 15 residues long. V lost 3 bases and J lost 4; bases outside the gene matches: 8. From germline, CDR1 is MRHNA and CDR2 SNTAGT. The CDR3 spells CASSDGLQRGYEQYF. In DNA form, the CDR3 reads TGTGCCAGCAGTGATGGGTTGCAGCGGGGGTACGAGCAGTACTTC.

This clone has a handful of counts. J is TRBJ1-1 and V is TRBV11-3; the D gene is possibly TRBD1 (6 bases). The germline CDR1 and CDR2 sequences are SGHNT and YENEEA. This CDR3 has 12 residues. V was trimmed by 3 bases and J by 7 bases, leaving 9 bases between them. CDR3 region: CASSLGAREAFF. Here the CDR3 DNA reads TGTGCCAGCAGCTTGGGGGCCCGTGAAGCTTTCTTT.

The chain combines TRBV6-5 with TRBJ2-3; possible D gene TRBD2, 7 bases. The CDR3 is made up of 14 amino acids. Trimming stripped 2 bases from V and 5 bases from J, with 11 bases between. Per the germline V gene, CDR1 is MNHEY and CDR2 is SVGAGI. The CDR3 DNA reads TGTGCCAGCAGTTACCGGGGGGCAATAGATACGCAGTATTTT. Translated: CASSYRGAIDTQYF.

The sample holds a few counts of this clone. The chain links TRBV7-8 to TRBJ1-2; possible D gene TRBD1, 5 bases. Trimming took 0 bases from V and 0 from J, leaving 11 bases between them. Germline CDR1 SGHVS, CDR2 FQNEAQ. This CDR3 comprises 16 residues. The CDR3 is CASSLALAGPNYGYTF. The CDR3 region has the DNA TGTGCCAGCAGCTTAGCCCTTGCGGGGCCTAACTATGGCTACACCTTC.

The chain combines TRBV7-2 with TRBJ1-2, with D perhaps matching TRBD1 (5 bases). Trimming removed 5 bases from V and 0 bases from J, with 10 bases in between. CDR1 SGHTA and CDR2 FQGNSA come from the germline V gene. The length of the CDR3 is 14 residues. The CDR3: CASSDRLSNYGYTF. As DNA, the CDR3 is TGTGCCAGCAGCGACAGACTTTCTAACTATGGCTACACCTTC.

The chain recombines TRBV28 with TRBJ2-6; TRBD1 aligns across 8 bases. The CDR3 runs 18 residues. Germline trimming cut 5 bases from V and 0 bases from J; bases unmatched to any gene: 9. Germline assignment: CDR1 MDHEN and CDR2 SYDVKM. The CDR3 is CASSQTGAKTSGANVLTF. The CDR3 nucleotides read TGTGCCAGCAGTCAGACAGGGGCGAAAACCTCTGGGGCCAACGTCCTGACTTTC.

V and J are TRBV6-6 and TRBJ2-1; TRBD1 is a possible D gene (6 bases). The CDR3 consists of 16 residues. V lost 6 bases, J lost 0 bases, and 15 bases lay in between. Per germline, CDR1 MNHNY and CDR2 SVGAGI (reference sequence). Written as DNA, the CDR3 is TGTGCCAGCAGGGAAACTAGAGGGGGCTCCTACAATGAGCAGTTCTTC. Its translation is CASRETRGGSYNEQFF.

The J gene is TRBJ1-4, the V gene TRBV28; no clear D. CDR1 is MDHEN and CDR2 is SYDVKM in the germline V gene. Trimming removed 6 bases at V and 8 bases at J, with 13 bases between. This CDR3 contains 13 residues. The CDR3 loop is CASSTDGEEKLFF. DNA for the CDR3: TGTGCCAGCAGCACCGACGGGGAAGAAAAACTGTTTTTT.

This clone was found once. The V and J genes are TRBV18 and TRBJ2-1, with D perhaps TRBD2 (5 bases). CDR1 and CDR2 from the germline V gene are KGHSH and LQKENI. The CDR3 has 13 amino acids. V gave up 6 bases and J gave up 5 bases, with 11 bases separating them. The CDR3 reads CASSEVRDNEQFF. The CDR3 DNA reads as TGTGCCAGCTCGGAGGTTAGGGACAATGAGCAGTTCTTC.

The chain employs TRBV24-1 and TRBJ1-3; possibly TRBD1 for D (6 bases). The V and J ends lost 3 bases and 4 bases respectively, with 12 bases between them. The CDR3 spans 15 residues. Germline CDR1 and CDR2: KGHDR and SFDVKD. The CDR3 DNA reads as TGTGCCACCAGTGATCTCCGGGACACGGGAAACACCATATATTTT. Encoded protein: CATSDLRDTGNTIYF.

The V and J genes are TRBV19 and TRBJ2-3, with unresolved D. The V gene's germline CDR1 is LNHDA and CDR2 SQIVND (reference sequence). V lost 6 bases, J lost 0 bases, and 10 bases lay in between. The CDR3 is made up of 14 amino acids. The CDR3 region has the DNA TGTGCCAGTAGCCCTACCACCAGCACAGATACGCAGTATTTT. Protein sequence: CASSPTTSTDTQYF.

Comments on this clone: Other DNA sequences in this specimen translate into the identical CDR3. The chain uses TRBV18 and TRBJ1-1; D is ambiguous. Germline V gene data show CDR1 as KGHSH and CDR2 as LQKENI. The CDR3 spans 13 residues. V lost 2 bases to trimming and J lost 3 bases, with 7 bases between them. CDR3 amino acids: CASSPSGDTEAFF. The CDR3 DNA sequence: TGTGCCAGCTCACCATCCGGGGACACTGAAGCTTTCTTT.

V usage is TRBV12-5 and J usage is TRBJ2-1; TRBD2 is a possible D gene (6 bases). V shed 1 base and J shed 6 bases, with 10 bases lying between them. The germline gives CDR1 LGHNT, CDR2 FRNRAP. This CDR3 comprises 14 residues. This CDR3 reads CASGLGDLFNEQFF. Here the CDR3 DNA reads TGTGCTAGTGGTTTGGGGGACTTATTCAATGAGCAGTTCTTC.

The chain links TRBV13 to TRBJ1-2; possibly TRBD1 for D (6 bases). This CDR3 is built from 13 residues. The ends were cut back, 5 bases at V and 2 bases at J, with 9 bases in the middle. Germline V gives CDR1 PRHDT, CDR2 FYEKMQ (reference sequence). Here the CDR3 reads CASSRTANYGYTF. In DNA form, the CDR3 reads TGTGCCAGCAGCAGGACAGCGAACTATGGCTACACCTTC.

With respect to this clone: At one end the junction does not follow the germline gene, possibly because of a read error. V is TRBV7-7 and J is TRBJ2-1; maybe TRBD1 (6 bases). Germline CDR1 SSHAT, CDR2 FNYEAQ (reference sequence). This CDR3 contains 13 residues. DNA of the CDR3: TGTGCTAGCAGCTTAGTTGGGGGCGATGAGCAGTTCTTC. It is translated as CASSLVGGDEQFF. The variable domain in full, with the rest retrieved from reference TRBV7-7 and TRBJ2-1, is GAGVSQSPRYKVTKRGQDVTLRCDPISSHATLYWYQQALGQGPEFLTYFNYEAQPDKSGLPSDRFSAERPEGSISTLTIQRTEQRDSAMYRCASSLVGGDEQFFGPGTRLTVL.